The 10 T cell receptor beta chains in this list originate from one sample, sequenced in a study of blood T cell repertoires in COVID-19. Clones were sequenced by immunoSEQ multiplex PCR, and TCRdb holds only the in-frame ones, with some missing. The sample lists about 110,000 clones; nearly 85% were seen once. Input material: peripheral blood. The source is a woman between 45 and 65 years old with acute or convalescent COVID-19.

The gene calls are TRBV3-1 (or the pseudogene TRBV3-2) and TRBJ2-7; 11 bases agree with TRBD1. Germline CDR1 LGHDT, CDR2 YNNKEL (reference sequence). Losses at the gene ends were 1 base for V and 3 bases for J; bases not matched to a gene: 2. The CDR3 has 15 amino acids. The CDR3: CASSQGGTGGYEQYF. The CDR3 region has the DNA TGTGCCAGCAGCCAAGGTGGGACAGGGGGCTACGAGCAGTACTTC.

The chain combines TRBV2 with TRBJ1-5; D unclear. Trimming took off 3 bases at V and 4 bases at J, with 10 bases between the two ends. The germline V gene has CDR1 SNHLY and CDR2 FYNNEI. The CDR3 spans 14 residues. CDR3: CASSDLSGNQPQHF. In nucleotides, the CDR3 is TGTGCCAGCAGTGACCTCTCGGGAAATCAGCCCCAGCATTTT. The whole variable domain, remainder taken from reference TRBV2 and TRBJ1-5, is EPEVTQTPSHQVTQMGQEVILRCVPISNHLYFYWYRQILGQKVEFLVSFYNNEISEKSEIFDDQFSVERPDGSNFTLKIRSTKLEDSAMYFCASSDLSGNQPQHFGDGTRLSIL.

The J gene is TRBJ1-1, the V gene TRBV27; TRBD1 might be the D (5 bases). Trimming removed 10 bases at V and 4 bases at J, with 13 bases between. CDR3 length equals 12 residues. Germline assignment: CDR1 MNHEY and CDR2 SMNVEV (reference sequence). The CDR3 nucleotides are TGTGCCACCAAAGGCCAGGGCACTGAAGCTTTCTTT. Protein: CATKGQGTEAFF.

The CDR3 nucleotides are TGTGCCAGCAGTTTTCAGGCGGCGGGGATCTCTGGGGCCAACGTCCTGACTTTC. It translates to CASSFQAAGISGANVLTF. The J gene is TRBJ2-6, the V gene TRBV28; tentatively, D is TRBD2 (6 bases). The germline gives CDR1 MDHEN, CDR2 SYDVKM. V shed 3 bases and J shed 0 bases, with 15 bases lying between them. CDR3 length equals 18 residues.

This rearrangement joins TRBV7-3 to TRBJ2-1, with TRBD2 identical over 11 bases. The CDR3 is made up of 15 amino acids. J gave up 7 bases and V 2 bases, and 4 bases lay outside the gene matches. CDR1 SGHTA and CDR2 FQGTGA come from the germline V gene. This CDR3 reads CASSLGLAGGNEQFF. The CDR3 region has the DNA TGTGCCAGCAGCTTAGGCCTAGCGGGGGGTAATGAGCAGTTCTTC. Using reference TRBV7-3 and TRBJ2-1 for the parts outside the CDR3, the full variable domain is GAGVSQTPSNKVTEKGKYVELRCDPISGHTALYWYRQSLGQGPEFLIYFQGTGAADDSGLPNDRFFAVRPEGSVSTLKIQRTERGDSAVYLCASSLGLAGGNEQFFGPGTRLTVL.

The rearrangement joins TRBV19 to TRBJ1-1; D is perhaps TRBD1 (5 bases). The germline V gene has CDR1 LNHDA and CDR2 SQIVND (reference sequence). This CDR3 comprises 13 residues. V was cut by 10 bases and J by 7 bases, with 19 bases left in between. The CDR3 bases are TGTGCCACTGGCAGCATCCCGGGGGGTGAAGCTTTCTTT. It codes for CATGSIPGGEAFF.

The rearrangement joins TRBV29-1 to TRBJ1-2; D gene ambiguous. The CDR3 has 12 amino acids. The V end lost 4 bases, the J end lost 5 bases, and 11 bases lay between the germline ends. The germline V gene has CDR1 SQVTM and CDR2 ANQGSEA. CDR3 residues: CSVVLGRYGYTF. In nucleotides, the CDR3 is TGCAGCGTTGTATTGGGCAGGTATGGCTACACCTTC.

The chain uses TRBV28 and TRBJ1-1; TRBD1 aligns across 7 bases. There are 15 residues in the CDR3. Unmatched junction bases numbered 11, after V lost 3 bases and J lost 7 bases. Germline V gene sequence: CDR1 MDHEN, CDR2 SYDVKM. Here the CDR3 reads CASSLFQGGTSEAFF. The CDR3 DNA reads TGTGCCAGCAGTTTGTTTCAGGGGGGCACTAGTGAAGCTTTCTTT. The variable domain in full, completed from reference TRBV28 and TRBJ1-1, reads DVKVTQSSRYLVKRTGEKVFLECVQDMDHENMFWYRQDPGLGLRLIYFSYDVKMKEKGDIPEGYSVSREKKERFSLILESASTNQTSMYLCASSLFQGGTSEAFFGQGTRLTVV.

The gene calls are TRBV6-5 and TRBJ1-2; D might be TRBD1 (6 bases). Trimming left V 2 bases short and J 6 bases short, with 10 bases between. In germline, CDR1 is MNHEY, CDR2 SVGAGI. The CDR3 loop spans 13 amino acids. This CDR3 reads CASSYLRTDGYTF. Here the CDR3 DNA reads TGTGCCAGCAGTTACCTCAGGACAGATGGCTACACCTTC.

The J gene is TRBJ1-1, the V gene TRBV15, with D perhaps matching TRBD1 (5 bases). The CDR3 is made up of 15 amino acids. V was clipped by 0 bases and J by 2 bases, with 10 bases between them. CDR1 LNHNV and CDR2 YYDKDF come from the germline V gene (reference sequence). The CDR3 region is CATSRDRQGNTEAFF. DNA of the CDR3: TGTGCCACCAGCAGAGATCGGCAGGGAAACACTGAAGCTTTCTTT.